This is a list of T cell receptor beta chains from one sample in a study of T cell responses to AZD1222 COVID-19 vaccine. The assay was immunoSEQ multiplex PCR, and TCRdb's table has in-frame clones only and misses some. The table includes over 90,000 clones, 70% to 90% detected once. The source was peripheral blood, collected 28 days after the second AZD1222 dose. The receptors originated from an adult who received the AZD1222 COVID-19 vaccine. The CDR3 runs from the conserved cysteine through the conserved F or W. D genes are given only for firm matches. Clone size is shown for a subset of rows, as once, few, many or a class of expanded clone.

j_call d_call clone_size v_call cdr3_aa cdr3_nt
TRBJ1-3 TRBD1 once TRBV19 CASRQGSGNTIYF TGTGCCAGCCGACAGGGTTCCGGAAACACCATATATTTT
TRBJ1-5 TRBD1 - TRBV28 CASRGGTGPNQPQHF TGTGCCAGCAGGGGCGGGACAGGCCCGAATCAGCCCCAGCATTTT
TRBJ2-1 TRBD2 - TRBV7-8 CASSPSRRVPGGPYEQFF TGTGCCAGCAGCCCATCGCGTAGGGTGCCGGGGGGGCCCTATGAGCAGTTCTTC
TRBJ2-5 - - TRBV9 CASSVGSDETQYF TGTGCCAGCAGCGTAGGGAGCGACGAGACCCAGTACTTC
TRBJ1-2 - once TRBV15 CATSRDGLLRQAAGYTF TGTGCCACCAGCAGAGATGGCCTCCTGCGGCAGGCGGCGGGCTACACCTTC
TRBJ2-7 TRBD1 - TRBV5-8 CASSPGTGTYEQYF TGTGCCAGCAGCCCCGGGACAGGGACCTACGAGCAGTACTTC
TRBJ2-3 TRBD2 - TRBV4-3 CASSQETAGGTDTQYF TGCGCCAGCAGCCAAGAAACAGCGGGGGGCACAGATACGCAGTATTTT
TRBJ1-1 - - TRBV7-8 CASSLVRATPEAFF TGTGCCAGCAGCCTAGTTAGGGCCACCCCTGAAGCTTTCTTT
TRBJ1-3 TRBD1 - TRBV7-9 CASSPGQGWPNTIYF TGTGCCAGCAGCCCAGGACAGGGATGGCCAAACACCATATATTTT
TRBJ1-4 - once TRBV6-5 CASSSTNEKLFF TGTGCCAGCAGTTCAACTAATGAAAAACTGTTTTTT
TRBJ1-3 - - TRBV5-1 CASSLATVPSQGSGNTIYF TGCGCCAGCAGCTTGGCTACAGTCCCCAGTCAGGGATCTGGAAACACCATATATTTT
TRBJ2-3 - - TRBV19 CASSIGTFIDTQYF TGTGCCAGTAGTATTGGGACCTTTATAGATACGCAGTATTTT
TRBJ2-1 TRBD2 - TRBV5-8 CASSWGGGTTYNEQFF TGTGCCAGCAGCTGGGGGGGAGGGACTACCTACAATGAGCAGTTCTTC
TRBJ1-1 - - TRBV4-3 CASSQHQGITEAFF TGCGCCAGCAGCCAGCACCAGGGTATAACTGAAGCTTTCTTT
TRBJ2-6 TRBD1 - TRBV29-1 CSVEGGQGTGANVLTF TGCAGCGTTGAAGGAGGACAGGGGACTGGGGCCAACGTCCTGACTTTC
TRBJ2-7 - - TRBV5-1 CASSLGEEVYEQYF TGCGCCAGCAGCTTGGGGGAAGAGGTCTACGAGCAGTACTTC
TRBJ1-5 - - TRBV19 CASSIKSDQPQHF TGTGCCAGTAGTATAAAGTCCGATCAGCCCCAGCATTTT
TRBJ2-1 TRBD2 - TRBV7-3 CASSQAGGGYNEQFF TGTGCCAGCAGCCAAGCGGGCGGGGGTTACAATGAGCAGTTCTTC
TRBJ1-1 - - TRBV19 CASMGGPNTEAFF TGTGCCAGTATGGGGGGCCCGAACACTGAAGCTTTCTTT
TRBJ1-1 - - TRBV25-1 CASSDLAVNTEAFF TGTGCCAGCAGTGACCTAGCCGTGAACACTGAAGCTTTCTTT
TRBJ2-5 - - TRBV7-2 CASSLARGAGETQYF TGTGCCAGCAGCTTAGCGCGGGGAGCTGGAGAGACCCAGTACTTC
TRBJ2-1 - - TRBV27 CASSLLGGARYNEQFF TGTGCCAGCAGTTTATTAGGGGGGGCCCGGTACAATGAGCAGTTCTTC
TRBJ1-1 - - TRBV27 CASSLLGLLGGTNTEAFF TGTGCCAGCAGTTTATTGGGTCTTCTGGGAGGGACGAACACTGAAGCTTTCTTT
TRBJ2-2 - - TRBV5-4 CASRLLVTGNTGELFF TGTGCCAGCAGATTACTAGTCACAGGGAACACCGGGGAGCTGTTTTTT
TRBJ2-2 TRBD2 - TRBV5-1 CASSLDSGRATGELFF TGCGCCAGCAGCTTGGATAGCGGGAGGGCCACCGGGGAGCTGTTTTTT
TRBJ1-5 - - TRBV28 CASSFLSSSNQPQHF TGTGCCAGCAGTTTCCTCTCTTCGAGCAATCAGCCCCAGCATTTT
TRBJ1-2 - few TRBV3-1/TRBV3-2 CASSQDRHSNYGYTF TGTGCCAGCAGCCAAGATCGACACTCCAACTATGGCTACACCTTC
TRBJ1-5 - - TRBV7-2 CASSLVAGLSNQPQHF TGTGCCAGCAGCTTAGTAGCCGGGTTGAGCAATCAGCCCCAGCATTTT
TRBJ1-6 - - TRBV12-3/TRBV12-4 CASSLQGDSPLHF TGTGCCAGCAGTTTGCAGGGTGACTCACCCCTCCACTTT
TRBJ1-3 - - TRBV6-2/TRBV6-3 CASSYSLKADSGNTIYF TGTGCCAGCAGTTACTCACTCAAGGCAGACTCTGGAAACACCATATATTTT
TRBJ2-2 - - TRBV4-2 CASSQDLAGELFF TGTGCCAGCAGCCAAGACTTGGCAGGGGAGCTGTTTTTT
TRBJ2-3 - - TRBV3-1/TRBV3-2 CASSQGGAGADTQYF TGTGCCAGCAGCCAGGGGGGGGCCGGGGCAGATACGCAGTATTTT
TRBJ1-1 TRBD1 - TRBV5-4 CASSQDRGTMNTEAFF TGTGCCAGCAGCCAGGACAGGGGGACAATGAACACTGAAGCTTTCTTT
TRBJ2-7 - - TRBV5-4 CASSPRAGYEQYF TGTGCCAGCAGCCCTAGAGCTGGCTACGAGCAGTACTTC
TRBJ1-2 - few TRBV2 CASPLSGLRGYTF TGTGCCAGCCCGCTTTCAGGGCTTCGGGGCTACACCTTC
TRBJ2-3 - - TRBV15 CATSRLPPYTSTDTQYF TGTGCCACCAGCAGACTACCACCCTATACTAGCACAGATACGCAGTATTTT
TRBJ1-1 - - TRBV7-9 CASSLRAGNTEAFF TGTGCCAGCAGCCTCCGGGCAGGTAACACTGAAGCTTTCTTT
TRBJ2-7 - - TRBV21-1 CASSLDSKAALAYF TGTGCCAGCAGCCTGGATAGTAAAGCGGCTTTAGCGTACTTC
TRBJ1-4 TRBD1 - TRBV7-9 CASSFTDRGVEKLFF TGTGCCAGCAGCTTCACCGACAGGGGTGTGGAAAAACTGTTTTTT
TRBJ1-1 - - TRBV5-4 CASSWAGAQNTEAFF TGTGCCAGCAGCTGGGCTGGGGCGCAGAACACTGAAGCTTTCTTT
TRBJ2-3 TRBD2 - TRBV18 CASSQGTMPDTQYF TGTGCCAGCTCACAAGGGACTATGCCAGATACGCAGTATTTT